This T cell receptor (beta chain) was observed in a study of T cell responses to AZD1222 COVID-19 vaccine. Study-level information: Samples with a second dose at about 4 or about 12 weeks were pooled together.

Concerning this clone: No antigen is known for it.

Clones were sequenced by immunoSEQ multiplex PCR, and TCRdb holds only the in-frame ones, with some missing. The data show approximately 85,000 clones, roughly nine tenths seen once. General observations from the study: Spike-specific TCR repertoires showed rising breadth and depth after two AZD1222 doses. It should be noted that donors were predominantly white British and more often female, and clonal diversity was possibly underestimated. AZD1222 recipients seropositive at baseline numbered only 5 or 6.

The receptor was derived from an adult in good health. The starting material was peripheral blood, obtained on day 0 of AZD1222 vaccination.

The CDR3 bases are TGCGCCAGCAGTCCCAGGGTTTCGATTTCGTACGAGCAGTACTTC. Amino acid sequence: CASSPRVSISYEQYF. The chain uses TRBV23-1 and TRBJ2-7, with D maybe TRBD1 (5 bases). TRBV23-1 is given ORF status, its function remaining uncertain. V lost 4 bases, J lost 4 bases, and 17 bases lay in between. This CDR3 region has 15 residues.